This T cell receptor (beta chain) was found in a study of T cell changes during pregnancy in multiple sclerosis. This clone was detected once. Germline CDR1 reads SGDLS; CDR2 reads YYNGEE. The ends were cut back, 0 bases at V and 6 bases at J, with 7 bases in the middle. This CDR3 has 14 amino acids. TCRdb keeps only in-frame clones here, not all; method: immunoSEQ multiplex PCR. The sample contains around 56,000 clones, roughly nine tenths of which appear only once. The TCR was taken from a female donor with multiple sclerosis, enrolled in a pregnancy study. This rearrangement joins TRBV9 to TRBJ2-6; D is possibly TRBD1 (5 bases). Source: CD4+ T cells from peripheral blood mononuclear cells, taken in the first trimester of pregnancy. The CDR3 DNA follows: TGTGCCAGCAGCGTAGAGGGGCTGGCCAACGTCCTGACTTTC. This encodes CASSVEGLANVLTF.